This is a list of T cell receptor beta chains from one sample in a study of control samples from healthy donors and cancer patients. Here immunoSEQ multiplex PCR was the method, and the copy in TCRdb shows in-frame clones only, minus some. The sample records roughly 120,000 clones, roughly 88% being singletons. Sequencing was done on a sample of blood. The source is a man aged 35-49 years in good health. Both conserved end residues are part of each CDR3. The order of the fields is CDR3 protein, CDR3 DNA, clone size, J gene, D gene, V gene. D genes are given only for firm matches. Some rows mark clone size as missing; the rest say once, few, many or name a class of expanded clone.

CDR3aa: CASSDRGGSPLHF
CDR3nt: TGTGCCAGCAGTGACAGGGGAGGGTCACCCCTCCACTTT
abundance: -
j_gene: TRBJ1-6
d_gene: -
v_gene: TRBV25-1

CDR3aa: CASSHGGEQYF
CDR3nt: TGTGCCAGCAGCCACGGTGGGGAGCAGTACTTC
abundance: -
j_gene: TRBJ2-7
d_gene: -
v_gene: TRBV3-1/TRBV3-2

CDR3aa: CASSLDQGYTF
CDR3nt: TGTGCCAGCAGCCTAGATCAGGGCTACACCTTC
abundance: -
j_gene: TRBJ1-2
d_gene: -
v_gene: TRBV7-8

CDR3aa: CASSSGGTDTEAFF
CDR3nt: TGCGCCAGCAGTAGCGGGGGCACGGACACTGAAGCTTTCTTT
abundance: -
j_gene: TRBJ1-1
d_gene: -
v_gene: TRBV10-1

CDR3aa: CSVGTQQFF
CDR3nt: TGCAGTGTTGGGACTCAGCAGTTCTTC
abundance: -
j_gene: TRBJ2-1
d_gene: -
v_gene: TRBV20-1

CDR3aa: CASKGGLYNEQFF
CDR3nt: TGTGCCAGCAAAGGAGGGCTTTACAATGAGCAGTTCTTC
abundance: -
j_gene: TRBJ2-1
d_gene: -
v_gene: TRBV2

CDR3aa: CASSRRVQTDTQYF
CDR3nt: TGTGCCAGCAGCCGTAGGGTCCAGACAGATACGCAGTATTTT
abundance: -
j_gene: TRBJ2-3
d_gene: -
v_gene: TRBV14

CDR3aa: CASSPDWANEKLFF
CDR3nt: TGTGCCAGCAGCCCTGATTGGGCTAATGAAAAACTGTTTTTT
abundance: -
j_gene: TRBJ1-4
d_gene: -
v_gene: TRBV2

CDR3aa: CSGNEGPQPNTEAFF
CDR3nt: TGCAGTGGTAATGAAGGGCCTCAGCCGAACACTGAAGCTTTCTTT
abundance: -
j_gene: TRBJ1-1
d_gene: -
v_gene: TRBV20-1

CDR3aa: CAWSVLAGGNEKLFF
CDR3nt: TGTGCCTGGAGTGTACTGGCAGGGGGCAATGAAAAACTGTTTTTT
abundance: few
j_gene: TRBJ1-4
d_gene: TRBD1
v_gene: TRBV30

CDR3aa: CASSTDTYNEQFF
CDR3nt: TGTGCCAGCAGCACTGATACCTACAATGAGCAGTTCTTC
abundance: -
j_gene: TRBJ2-1
d_gene: -
v_gene: TRBV2

CDR3aa: CASGLRDAQFF
CDR3nt: TGTGCTAGTGGGCTCCGGGACGCACAGTTCTTC
abundance: -
j_gene: TRBJ2-1
d_gene: -
v_gene: TRBV12-5

CDR3aa: CASSQDWGTSGGLDEQFF
CDR3nt: TGCGCCAGCAGCCAAGATTGGGGGACTAGCGGGGGGCTGGATGAGCAGTTCTTC
abundance: -
j_gene: TRBJ2-1
d_gene: TRBD2
v_gene: TRBV4-1

CDR3aa: CASSQRGSNQPQHF
CDR3nt: TGTGCCAGCAGCCAAAGGGGATCGAATCAGCCCCAGCATTTT
abundance: once
j_gene: TRBJ1-5
d_gene: -
v_gene: TRBV3-1/TRBV3-2

CDR3aa: CASSLEDRVTQPQHF
CDR3nt: TGTGCCAGCAGCCTAGAAGACAGGGTCACTCAGCCCCAGCATTTT
abundance: -
j_gene: TRBJ1-5
d_gene: TRBD1
v_gene: TRBV6-5

CDR3aa: CASSVGVGELFF
CDR3nt: TGTGCCAGCAGTGTTGGGGTCGGGGAGCTGTTTTTT
abundance: -
j_gene: TRBJ2-2
d_gene: -
v_gene: TRBV25-1

CDR3aa: CASSSRTSGTLKDTQYF
CDR3nt: TGTGCCAGCAGTTCACGGACTAGCGGGACGTTAAAAGATACGCAGTATTTT
abundance: -
j_gene: TRBJ2-3
d_gene: TRBD2
v_gene: TRBV6-2/TRBV6-3

CDR3aa: CASIYRGGHNEQFF
CDR3nt: TGTGCCAGCATCTACCGCGGGGGCCACAATGAGCAGTTCTTC
abundance: -
j_gene: TRBJ2-1
d_gene: -
v_gene: TRBV7-3

CDR3aa: CASSLGGGLEAFF
CDR3nt: TGCGCCAGCAGCCTAGGGGGCGGGCTGGAAGCTTTCTTT
abundance: -
j_gene: TRBJ1-1
d_gene: TRBD1
v_gene: TRBV5-1

CDR3aa: CASSQLYNEQFF
CDR3nt: TGTGCCAGCAGCCAGCTCTACAATGAGCAGTTCTTC
abundance: few
j_gene: TRBJ2-1
d_gene: -
v_gene: TRBV3-1/TRBV3-2

CDR3aa: CASSEVAGETEKLFF
CDR3nt: TGTGCCAGCAGTGAAGTGGCAGGCGAAACTGAAAAACTGTTTTTT
abundance: few
j_gene: TRBJ1-4
d_gene: -
v_gene: TRBV6-1

CDR3aa: CATSRADRRNQPQHF
CDR3nt: TGTGCCACCAGCAGAGCGGACAGGAGGAATCAGCCCCAGCATTTT
abundance: -
j_gene: TRBJ1-5
d_gene: TRBD1
v_gene: TRBV15

CDR3aa: CASSSGRDGFGEAFF
CDR3nt: TGTGCCAGCTCCTCCGGCAGGGATGGATTCGGTGAAGCTTTCTTT
abundance: -
j_gene: TRBJ1-1
d_gene: -
v_gene: TRBV18

CDR3aa: CASRSSGGTYNEQFF
CDR3nt: TGCGCCAGCCGTTCGAGCGGGGGGACCTACAATGAGCAGTTCTTC
abundance: -
j_gene: TRBJ2-1
d_gene: TRBD2
v_gene: TRBV5-1

CDR3aa: CASSEGGSTEAFF
CDR3nt: TGTGCCAGCAGCGAGGGTGGTTCCACTGAAGCTTTCTTT
abundance: few
j_gene: TRBJ1-1
d_gene: -
v_gene: TRBV7-2

CDR3aa: CATSDRDYQPQHF
CDR3nt: TGTGCCACCTCAGACAGGGATTATCAGCCCCAGCATTTT
abundance: -
j_gene: TRBJ1-5
d_gene: TRBD1
v_gene: TRBV24-1

CDR3aa: CASSGQPGQANTGELFF
CDR3nt: TGTGCCAGCAGTGGGCAACCGGGACAGGCGAACACCGGGGAGCTGTTTTTT
abundance: few
j_gene: TRBJ2-2
d_gene: TRBD1
v_gene: TRBV25-1

CDR3aa: CASSLQQNTEAFF
CDR3nt: TGTGCCAGCAGCTTACAGCAGAACACTGAAGCTTTCTTT
abundance: -
j_gene: TRBJ1-1
d_gene: -
v_gene: TRBV7-3

CDR3aa: CASSQDLGGTDTQYF
CDR3nt: TGTGCCAGCAGCCAAGATCTGGGCGGCACAGATACGCAGTATTTT
abundance: -
j_gene: TRBJ2-3
d_gene: -
v_gene: TRBV14

CDR3aa: CASSPGTATNEKLFF
CDR3nt: TGTGCCAGCTCACCAGGGACAGCAACTAATGAAAAACTGTTTTTT
abundance: once
j_gene: TRBJ1-4
d_gene: TRBD1
v_gene: TRBV18

CDR3aa: CASSRDRGEKLFF
CDR3nt: TGTGCCAGCAGCCGGGACAGGGGCGAAAAACTGTTTTTT
abundance: -
j_gene: TRBJ1-4
d_gene: TRBD1
v_gene: TRBV27

CDR3aa: CASSPVGRTTYGYTF
CDR3nt: TGTGCCAGCTCCCCGGTTGGCAGAACAACCTATGGCTACACCTTC
abundance: -
j_gene: TRBJ1-2
d_gene: -
v_gene: TRBV18

CDR3aa: CATSAGKQAFF
CDR3nt: TGTGCCACCAGTGCGGGCAAGCAAGCTTTCTTT
abundance: -
j_gene: TRBJ1-1
d_gene: -
v_gene: TRBV24-1

CDR3aa: CASSHSNSPLHF
CDR3nt: TGTGCCAGCAGCCACTCTAATTCACCCCTCCACTTT
abundance: -
j_gene: TRBJ1-6
d_gene: -
v_gene: TRBV3-1/TRBV3-2

CDR3aa: CASSLVGYSNQPQHF
CDR3nt: TGTGCCAGCAGCTTAGTGGGATACAGCAATCAGCCCCAGCATTTT
abundance: -
j_gene: TRBJ1-5
d_gene: -
v_gene: TRBV7-2

CDR3aa: CASSQEGGTYNEQFF
CDR3nt: TGTGCCAGCAGCCAGGAGGGGGGGACCTACAATGAGCAGTTCTTC
abundance: -
j_gene: TRBJ2-1
d_gene: -
v_gene: TRBV7-3

CDR3aa: CASSSPRQAGANVLTF
CDR3nt: TGTGCCAGCAGTTCCCCCCGACAAGCTGGGGCCAACGTCCTGACTTTC
abundance: -
j_gene: TRBJ2-6
d_gene: -
v_gene: TRBV6-6